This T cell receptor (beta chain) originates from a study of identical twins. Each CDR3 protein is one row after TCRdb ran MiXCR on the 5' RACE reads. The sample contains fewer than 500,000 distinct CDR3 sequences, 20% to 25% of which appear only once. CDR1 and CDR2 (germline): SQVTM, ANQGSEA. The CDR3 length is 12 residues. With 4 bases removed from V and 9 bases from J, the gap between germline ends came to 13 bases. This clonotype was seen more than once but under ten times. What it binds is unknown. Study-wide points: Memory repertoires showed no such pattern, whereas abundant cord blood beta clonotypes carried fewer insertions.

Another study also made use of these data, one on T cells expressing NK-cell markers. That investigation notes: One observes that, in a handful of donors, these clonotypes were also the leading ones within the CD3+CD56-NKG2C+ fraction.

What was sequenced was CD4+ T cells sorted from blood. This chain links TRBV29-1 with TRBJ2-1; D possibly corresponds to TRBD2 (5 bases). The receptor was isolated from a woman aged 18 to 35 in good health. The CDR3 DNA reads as TGCAGCGTTGGATTTAGTCTAGCTGAGCAGTTCTTC. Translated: CSVGFSLAEQFF.